Reported below is one TCR beta chain. This specimen belongs to a study of blood T cell repertoires in COVID-19. Across the whole study: Collection of acute and convalescent COVID-19 samples took place in the United States, Italy and Spain. PBMCs, B-cell-depleted T cells, or T cells provided the cDNA or gDNA that made up the material.

Using immunoSEQ multiplex PCR, the repertoire was profiled, and TCRdb retains in-frame clones only, with some absent. The sample shows under 200,000 clones, 82% of them seen only once. Adults between about 18 and 89 years of age took part from about 24 US areas. Participant-given clinical history determined each cohort assignment. There are 13 residues in the CDR3. CDR1 and CDR2 (germline): MNHEY, SVGAGI. Trimming took 7 bases from V and 4 from J; bases not matched to a gene: 5. Sequenced: PBMCs or T cells enriched from blood (not recorded which). The chain employs TRBV6-5 and TRBJ1-2; 8 bases match TRBD1. The TCR was taken from a woman aged 55 to 70 with acute COVID-19. CDR3 region: CASNPGGLYGYTF. For the CDR3, the DNA is TGTGCCAGCAACCCAGGGGGCCTCTATGGCTACACCTTC.